The sequence of this T cell receptor (beta chain) was determined in a study of shared clonotypes between healthy human individuals. Study-level background: The donor group consisted of a couple of women and three men, aged 18 to 49.

The CDR3 has 16 amino acids. Deletions cut 1 base from V and 7 bases from J, with 16 bases between. Germline V gives CDR1 MNHNS, CDR2 SASEGT. All participating donors were Caucasian adults from Nashville, Tennessee. Each cell subset's genomic DNA was divided evenly among several immunoSEQ plates. The method was immunoSEQ multiplex PCR; TCRdb's version includes in-frame clones alone and lacks a portion of them. The table records 2 million to 2.5 million clones, 85% to 95% of them present only once. Only one count was recorded for this clone. V usage is TRBV6-1 and J usage is TRBJ1-4; D is uncertain. The sequenced sample consisted of naive CD4+ T cells from PBMCs. As for subset: CD45RA+ positively selected. This TCR derives from a man aged 18 to 29 in good health. Some clones in this sample may be carry-over from other donors' samples. The CDR3 region is CASSEVLDGHREKLFF. In DNA, the CDR3 is TGTGCCAGCAGTGAAGTTCTGGACGGCCATCGTGAAAAACTGTTTTTT.